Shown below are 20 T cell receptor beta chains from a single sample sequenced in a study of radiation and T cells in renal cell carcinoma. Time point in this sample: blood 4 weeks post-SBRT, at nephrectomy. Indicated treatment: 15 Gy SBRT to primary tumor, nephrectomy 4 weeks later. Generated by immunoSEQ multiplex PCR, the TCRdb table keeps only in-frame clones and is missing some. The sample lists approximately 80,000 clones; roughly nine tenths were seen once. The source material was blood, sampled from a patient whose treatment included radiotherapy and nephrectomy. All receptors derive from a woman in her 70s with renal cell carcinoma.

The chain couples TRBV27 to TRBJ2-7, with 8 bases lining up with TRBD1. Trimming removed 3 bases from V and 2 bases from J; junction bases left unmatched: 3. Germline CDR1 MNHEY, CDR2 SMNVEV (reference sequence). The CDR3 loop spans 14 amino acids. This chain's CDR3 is CASSFQTGAYEQYF. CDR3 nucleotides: TGTGCCAGCAGTTTCCAGACAGGGGCCTACGAGCAGTACTTC.

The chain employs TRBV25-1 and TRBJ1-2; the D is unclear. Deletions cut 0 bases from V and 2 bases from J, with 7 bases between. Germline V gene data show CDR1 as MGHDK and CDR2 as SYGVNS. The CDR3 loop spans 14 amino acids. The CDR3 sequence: CASSEYSRNYGYTF. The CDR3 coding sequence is TGTGCCAGCAGTGAATATTCCCGGAACTATGGCTACACCTTC.

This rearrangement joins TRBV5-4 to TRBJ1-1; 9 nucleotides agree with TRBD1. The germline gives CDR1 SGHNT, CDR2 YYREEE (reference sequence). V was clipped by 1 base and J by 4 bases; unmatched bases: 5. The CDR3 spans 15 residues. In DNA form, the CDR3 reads TGTGCCAGCAGCTTGACAGGGGGCAGGGGCACTGAAGCTTTCTTT. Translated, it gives CASSLTGGRGTEAFF.

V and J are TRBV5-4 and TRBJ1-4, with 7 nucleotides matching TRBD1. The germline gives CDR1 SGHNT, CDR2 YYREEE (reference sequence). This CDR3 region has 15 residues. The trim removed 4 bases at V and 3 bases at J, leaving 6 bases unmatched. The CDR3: CASSLGGQPNEKLFF. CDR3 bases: TGTGCCAGCAGCCTAGGGGGACAGCCTAATGAAAAACTGTTTTTT. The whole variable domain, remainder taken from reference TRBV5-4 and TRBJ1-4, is ETGVTQSPTHLIKTRGQQVTLRCSSQSGHNTVSWYQQALGQGPQFIFQYYREEENGRGNFPPRFSGLQFPNYSSELNVNALELDDSALYLCASSLGGQPNEKLFFGSGTQLSVL.

The CDR3 loop is CASSLATNLYNEQFF. Here the CDR3 DNA reads TGTGCCAGCAGTTTAGCAACTAATCTTTACAATGAGCAGTTCTTC. V usage is TRBV28 and J usage is TRBJ2-1, with D unresolved. The CDR3 has 15 amino acids. V lost 2 bases and J lost 4, with 12 bases in between. The germline V gene has CDR1 MDHEN and CDR2 SYDVKM.

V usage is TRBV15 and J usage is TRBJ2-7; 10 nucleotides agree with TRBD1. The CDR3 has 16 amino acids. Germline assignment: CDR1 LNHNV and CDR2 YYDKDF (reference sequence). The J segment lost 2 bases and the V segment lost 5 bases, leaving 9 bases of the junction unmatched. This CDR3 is CATSAKAGTGAYEQYF. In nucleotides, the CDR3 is TGTGCCACCAGCGCAAAAGCCGGGACAGGGGCCTACGAGCAGTACTTC.

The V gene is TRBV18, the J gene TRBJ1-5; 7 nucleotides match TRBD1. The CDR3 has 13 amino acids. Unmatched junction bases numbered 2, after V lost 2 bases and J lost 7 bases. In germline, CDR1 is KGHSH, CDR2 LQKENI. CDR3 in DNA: TGTGCCAGCTCACCAGACAGGGCCCAGCCCCAGCATTTT. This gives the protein CASSPDRAQPQHF.

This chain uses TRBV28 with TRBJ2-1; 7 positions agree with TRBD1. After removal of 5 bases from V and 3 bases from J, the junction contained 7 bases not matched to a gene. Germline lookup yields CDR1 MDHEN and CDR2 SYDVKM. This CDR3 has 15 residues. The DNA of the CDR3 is TGTGCCAGCAGTAAAACAGGGGACCTCTACAATGAGCAGTTCTTC. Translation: CASSKTGDLYNEQFF.

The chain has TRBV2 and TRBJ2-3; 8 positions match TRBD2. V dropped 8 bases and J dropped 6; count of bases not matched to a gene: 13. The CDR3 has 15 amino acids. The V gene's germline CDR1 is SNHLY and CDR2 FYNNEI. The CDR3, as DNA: TGTGCCAGCCTCCAAGTGAGCGGGGGTGCGGATACGCAGTATTTT. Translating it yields CASLQVSGGADTQYF.

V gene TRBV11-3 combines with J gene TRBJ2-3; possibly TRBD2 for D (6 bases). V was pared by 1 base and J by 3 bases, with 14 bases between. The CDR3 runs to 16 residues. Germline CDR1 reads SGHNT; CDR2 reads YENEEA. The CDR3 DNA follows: TGTGCCAGCAGCTTAGGGGGAGGCCATCGGACAGATACGCAGTATTTT. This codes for CASSLGGGHRTDTQYF.

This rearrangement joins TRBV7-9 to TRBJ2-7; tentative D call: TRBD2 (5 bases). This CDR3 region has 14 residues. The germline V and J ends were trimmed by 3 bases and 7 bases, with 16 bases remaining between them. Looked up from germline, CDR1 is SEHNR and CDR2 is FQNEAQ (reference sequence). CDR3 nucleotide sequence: TGTGCCAGCAGCTTTGACGGGAATACGGGTGAGCAGTACTTC. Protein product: CASSFDGNTGEQYF.

Written as DNA, the CDR3 is TGTGCCAGCAGCGAACAGGGCTACGAGCAGTACTTC. Protein: CASSEQGYEQYF. The chain has TRBV2 and TRBJ2-5, with a possible D match to TRBD1 (6 bases). The DNA end is a closer match to TRBJ2-7, so the J assignment may be wrong. Per germline, CDR1 SNHLY and CDR2 FYNNEI. This CDR3 comprises 12 residues.

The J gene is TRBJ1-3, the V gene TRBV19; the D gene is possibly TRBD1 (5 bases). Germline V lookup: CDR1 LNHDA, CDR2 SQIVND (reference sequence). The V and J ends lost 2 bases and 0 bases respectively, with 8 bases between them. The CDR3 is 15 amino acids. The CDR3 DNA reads TGTGCCAGTAGTATAACAGGACTCTCTGGAAACACCATATATTTT. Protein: CASSITGLSGNTIYF.

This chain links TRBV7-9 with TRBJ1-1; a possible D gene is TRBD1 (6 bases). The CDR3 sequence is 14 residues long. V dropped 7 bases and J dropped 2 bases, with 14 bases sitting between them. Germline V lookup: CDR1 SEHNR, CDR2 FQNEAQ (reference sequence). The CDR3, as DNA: TGTGCCAGCACCCATACGGACAGTAACACTGAAGCTTTCTTT. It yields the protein CASTHTDSNTEAFF.

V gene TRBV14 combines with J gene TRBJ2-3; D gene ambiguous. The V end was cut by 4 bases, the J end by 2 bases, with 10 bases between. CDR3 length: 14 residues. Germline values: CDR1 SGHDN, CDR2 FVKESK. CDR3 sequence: CASSPRALTDTQYF. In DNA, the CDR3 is TGTGCCAGCAGCCCAAGGGCCCTCACAGATACGCAGTATTTT.

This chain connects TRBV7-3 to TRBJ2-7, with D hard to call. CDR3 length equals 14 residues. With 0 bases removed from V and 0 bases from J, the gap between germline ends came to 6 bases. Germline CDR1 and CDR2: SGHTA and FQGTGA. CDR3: CASSLTQSSYEQYF. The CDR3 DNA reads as TGTGCCAGCAGCTTAACGCAGAGCTCCTACGAGCAGTACTTC.

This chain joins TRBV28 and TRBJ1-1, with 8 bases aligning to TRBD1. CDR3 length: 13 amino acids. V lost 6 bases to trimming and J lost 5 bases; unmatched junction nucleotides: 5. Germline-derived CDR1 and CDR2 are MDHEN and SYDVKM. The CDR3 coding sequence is TGTGCCAGCAGAGGGACAGGAGGGACTGAAGCTTTCTTT. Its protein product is CASRGTGGTEAFF.

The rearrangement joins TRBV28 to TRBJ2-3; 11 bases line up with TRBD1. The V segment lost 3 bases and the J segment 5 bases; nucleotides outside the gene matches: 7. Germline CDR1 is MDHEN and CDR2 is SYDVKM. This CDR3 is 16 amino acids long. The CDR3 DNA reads TGTGCCAGCAGTTTCCTCGGACAGGGGGCAGGAGATACGCAGTATTTT. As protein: CASSFLGQGAGDTQYF.

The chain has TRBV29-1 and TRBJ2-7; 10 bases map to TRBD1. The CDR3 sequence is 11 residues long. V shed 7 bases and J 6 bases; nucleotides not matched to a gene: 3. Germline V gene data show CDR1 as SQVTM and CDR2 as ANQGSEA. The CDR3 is CSADRGGEQYF. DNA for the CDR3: TGCAGCGCGGACAGGGGGGGCGAGCAGTACTTC.

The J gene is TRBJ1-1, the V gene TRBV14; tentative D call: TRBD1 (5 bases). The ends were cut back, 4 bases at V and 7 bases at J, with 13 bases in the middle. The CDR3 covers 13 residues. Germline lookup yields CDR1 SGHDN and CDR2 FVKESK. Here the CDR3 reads CASSPSRGGEAFF. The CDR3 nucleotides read TGTGCCAGCAGCCCCTCACGGGGCGGTGAAGCTTTCTTT.